This T cell receptor (beta chain) was identified in a study of cytomegalovirus exposure and HLA in healthy donors. Study-level findings and limits: Immune exposure was documented only through CMV serostatus. Sequencing likely generated an artifact that appeared as a cluster of highly shared sequence variants. In vitro checks showed that a few CMV-associated chains really do target CMV antigens.

The PCR was carried out with 60 Vbeta primers and 13 Jbeta primers. The table came from immunoSEQ multiplex PCR; TCRdb's copy has only in-frame clones and leaves some out. This listing includes approximately 70,000 clones. In regard to this clone: No antigen is known for it.

The CDR3 spans 14 residues. Between the trimmed V and J ends, which lost 7 bases and 0 bases, there was a span of 11 bases. Germline CDR1 reads MNHEY; CDR2 reads SVGAGI. This clonotype originated in a woman aged 25 to 39 in good health and CMV-seronegative. Sequenced sample: PBMCs. This sequence joins TRBV6-5 and TRBJ2-3; maybe TRBD2 (5 bases). The CDR3: CASTTGISTDTQYF. Written as DNA, the CDR3 is TGTGCCAGCACTACGGGGATTAGCACAGATACGCAGTATTTT.